This T cell receptor beta chain originates from a study of ipilimumab plus nivolumab after autologous stem cell transplantation. About the study: DLBCL patients had primary refractory or relapsed disease.

Turning to this clone: Antigen specificity is unknown.

Losses at the gene ends were 3 bases for V and 3 bases for J; bases not matched to a gene: 8. The germline V gene encodes CDR1 MGHRA and CDR2 YSYEKL. The CDR3 length is 17 residues. Patients got ipilimumab 1 mg/kg beginning 14 to 28 days post-transplant. Through week 26, nivolumab 3 mg/kg IV was given weeks 1, 4, 7, 10, then biweekly. Findings and limits, study-wide: TCR repertoire, Treg phenotype and gut microbiota reportedly support more study of this approach.

Profiling relied on immunoSEQ multiplex PCR, and the TCRdb table lists in-frame clones only, not all of them. The table lists roughly 25,000 clones, about 86% of them singletons. The V and J genes are TRBV4-1 and TRBJ2-4, with 10 bases matching TRBD2. Specimen: PBMCs, collected in a trial of ipilimumab plus nivolumab as post-transplant consolidation. The sequence came from a male donor with diffuse large B-cell lymphoma. The CDR3 DNA is TGCGCCAGCAGCCAGTTCAGCGGGGGGGCCGACAAAAACATTCAGTACTTC. This encodes CASSQFSGGADKNIQYF.